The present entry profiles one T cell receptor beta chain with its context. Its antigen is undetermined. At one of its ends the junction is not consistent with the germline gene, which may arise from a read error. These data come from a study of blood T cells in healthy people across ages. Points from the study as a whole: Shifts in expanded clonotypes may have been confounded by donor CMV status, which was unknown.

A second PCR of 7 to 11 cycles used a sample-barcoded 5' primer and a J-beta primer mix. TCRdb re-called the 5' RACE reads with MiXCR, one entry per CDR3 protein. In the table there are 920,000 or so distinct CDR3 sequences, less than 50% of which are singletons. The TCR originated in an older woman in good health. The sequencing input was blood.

CDR3 in amino acids: CVSSLRGGTYNEQFF. The CDR3 bases are TGTGTCAGCAGCTTAAGAGGGGGCACCTACAATGAGCAGTTCTTC. The V call is TRBV13, the J call TRBJ2-1, with TRBD1 matching 7 bases. Germline CDR1 PRHDT, CDR2 FYEKMQ (reference sequence). This CDR3 has 15 amino acids.